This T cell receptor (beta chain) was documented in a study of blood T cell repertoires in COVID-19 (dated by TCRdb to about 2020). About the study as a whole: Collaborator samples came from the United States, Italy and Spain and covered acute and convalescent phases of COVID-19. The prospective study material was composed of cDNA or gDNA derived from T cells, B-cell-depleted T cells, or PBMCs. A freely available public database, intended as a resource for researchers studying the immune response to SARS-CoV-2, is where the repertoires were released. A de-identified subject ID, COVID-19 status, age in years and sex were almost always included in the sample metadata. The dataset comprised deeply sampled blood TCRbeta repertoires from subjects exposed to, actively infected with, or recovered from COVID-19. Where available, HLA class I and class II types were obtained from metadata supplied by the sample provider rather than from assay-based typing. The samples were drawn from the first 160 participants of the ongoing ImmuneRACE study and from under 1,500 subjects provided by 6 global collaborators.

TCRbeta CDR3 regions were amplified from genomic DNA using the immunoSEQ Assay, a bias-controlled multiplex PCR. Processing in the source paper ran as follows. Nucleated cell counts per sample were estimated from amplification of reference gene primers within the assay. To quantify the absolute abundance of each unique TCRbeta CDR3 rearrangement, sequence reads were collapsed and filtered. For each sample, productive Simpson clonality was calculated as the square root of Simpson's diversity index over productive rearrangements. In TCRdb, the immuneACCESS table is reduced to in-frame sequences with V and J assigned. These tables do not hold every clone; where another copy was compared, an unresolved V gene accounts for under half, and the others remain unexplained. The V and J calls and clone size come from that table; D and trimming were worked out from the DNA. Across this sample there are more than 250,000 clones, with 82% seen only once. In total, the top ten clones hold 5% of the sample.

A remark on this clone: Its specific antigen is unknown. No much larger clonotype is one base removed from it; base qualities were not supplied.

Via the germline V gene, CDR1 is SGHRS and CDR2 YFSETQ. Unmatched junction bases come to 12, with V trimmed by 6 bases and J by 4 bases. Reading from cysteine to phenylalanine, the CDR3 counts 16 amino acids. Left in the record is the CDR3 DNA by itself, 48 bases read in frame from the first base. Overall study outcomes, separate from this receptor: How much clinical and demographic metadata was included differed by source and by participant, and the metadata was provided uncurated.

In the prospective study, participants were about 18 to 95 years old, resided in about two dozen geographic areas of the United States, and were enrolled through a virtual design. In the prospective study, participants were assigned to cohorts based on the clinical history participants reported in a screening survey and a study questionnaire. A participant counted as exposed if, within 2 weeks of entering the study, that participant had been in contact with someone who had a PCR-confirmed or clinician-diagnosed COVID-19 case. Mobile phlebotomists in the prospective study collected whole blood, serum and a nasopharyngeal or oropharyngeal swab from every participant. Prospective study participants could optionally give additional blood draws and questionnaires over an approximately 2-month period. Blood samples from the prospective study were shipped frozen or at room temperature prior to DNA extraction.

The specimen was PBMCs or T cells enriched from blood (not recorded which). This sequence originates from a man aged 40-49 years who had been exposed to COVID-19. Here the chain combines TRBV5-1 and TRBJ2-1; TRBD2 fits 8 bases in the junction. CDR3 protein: CASKGSGNNGYNEQFF. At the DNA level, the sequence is TGCGCCAGCAAGGGTAGCGGGAATAATGGGTACAATGAGCAGTTCTTC.